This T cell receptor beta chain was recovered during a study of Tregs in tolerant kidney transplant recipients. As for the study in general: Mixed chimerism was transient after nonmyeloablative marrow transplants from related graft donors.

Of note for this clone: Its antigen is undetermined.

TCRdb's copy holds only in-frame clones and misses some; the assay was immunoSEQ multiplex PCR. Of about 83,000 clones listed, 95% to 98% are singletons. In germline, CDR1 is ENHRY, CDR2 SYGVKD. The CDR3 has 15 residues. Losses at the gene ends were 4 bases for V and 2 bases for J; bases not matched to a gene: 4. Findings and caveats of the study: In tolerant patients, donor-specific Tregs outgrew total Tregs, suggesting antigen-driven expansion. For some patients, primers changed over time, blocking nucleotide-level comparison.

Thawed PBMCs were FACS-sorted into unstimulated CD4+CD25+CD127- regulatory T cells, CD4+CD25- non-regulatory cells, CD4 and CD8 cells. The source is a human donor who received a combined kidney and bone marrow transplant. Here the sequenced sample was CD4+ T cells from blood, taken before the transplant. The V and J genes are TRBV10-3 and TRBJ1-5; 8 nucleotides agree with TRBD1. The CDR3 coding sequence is TGTGCCATCAGTGGACCGACAGGGGGCAATCAGCCCCAGCATTTT. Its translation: CAISGPTGGNQPQHF.